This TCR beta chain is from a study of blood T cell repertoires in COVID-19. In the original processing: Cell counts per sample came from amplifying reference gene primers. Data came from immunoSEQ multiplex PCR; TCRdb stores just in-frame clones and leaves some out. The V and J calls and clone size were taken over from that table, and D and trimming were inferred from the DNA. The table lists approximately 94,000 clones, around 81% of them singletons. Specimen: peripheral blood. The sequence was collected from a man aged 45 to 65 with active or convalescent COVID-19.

The CDR3 spells CASSRQGKNSPLHF. CDR3 coding DNA: TGTGCCAGCAGTCGACAGGGGAAGAATTCACCCCTCCACTTT. The J gene is TRBJ1-6, the V gene TRBV27; TRBD1 agrees at 8 bases. Trimming removed 5 bases from V and 7 bases from J; junction bases left unmatched: 4. CDR1 is MNHEY, CDR2 SMNVEV, per germline (reference sequence). CDR3 length: 14 residues.